These T cell receptor beta chains were read from a single sample in a study of T cell responses to AZD1222 COVID-19 vaccine. This table comes from immunoSEQ multiplex PCR, and its TCRdb copy is limited to in-frame clones, with some not included. The data show more than 15,000 clones, about 80% seen once. The sample here was peripheral blood, taken 28 days after the second AZD1222 dose. The receptors come from an adult who received the AZD1222 COVID-19 vaccine. CDR3s include the opening cysteine and the closing phenylalanine or tryptophan. D genes are given only for firm matches. A clone size is listed for some rows: how often the clone was seen (once, few, many), or a class if it is expanded.

>TRBV7-6|NA|NA|TRBJ1-1
TGTGCCAGCACCCCCGAGGCTTTCTTT
CASTPEAFF
>TRBV7-6|NA|TRBD1|TRBJ2-1
TGTGCCAGCAGCACCGGGACAGTTGCCTACAATGAGCAGTTCTTC
CASSTGTVAYNEQFF
>TRBV5-1|NA|NA|TRBJ2-2
TGCGCCAGCAGCTTGGACAGTGCGAGTCATCCCGGGGAGCTGTTTTTT
CASSLDSASHPGELFF
>TRBV9|NA|NA|TRBJ2-7
TGTGCCAGCAGCGTAGGGAGTGGAGGGGCATCCTACGAGCAGTACTTC
CASSVGSGGASYEQYF
>TRBV13|NA|NA|TRBJ2-7
TGTGCCAGCAGCGAGACTACGAACTCCTACGAGCAGTACTTC
CASSETTNSYEQYF
>TRBV6-8|NA|NA|TRBJ2-7
TGTGCCAGCAGCCCACATGGGGGCGAGCAGTACTTC
CASSPHGGEQYF
>TRBV19|NA|TRBD1|TRBJ1-4
TGTGCCACGACCCAGGGGGCCGGGGTTGAAAAACTGTTTTTT
CATTQGAGVEKLFF
>TRBV5-1|NA|TRBD2|TRBJ2-5
TGCGCCAGCAGCTCACTAGCGGGGGGGGAAGAGACCCAGTACTTC
CASSSLAGGEETQYF
>TRBV27|NA|TRBD1|TRBJ1-3
TGTGCCAGCAGCCCCAGGGGGTCTGGAAACACCATATATTTT
CASSPRGSGNTIYF
>TRBV29-1|NA|NA|TRBJ2-1
TGCAGCGTTGAAGAAGGCGAGATAGGGGCCTACAATGAGCAGTTCTTC
CSVEEGEIGAYNEQFF
>TRBV6-2/TRBV6-3|NA|NA|TRBJ2-7
TGTGCCAGCAGTTACTCGGACCGACTACCGCTCGAGCAGTACTTC
CASSYSDRLPLEQYF
>TRBV19|NA|NA|TRBJ1-1
TGTGCCAGTAGTATTGGGAGGACTGGAGAAGCTTTCTTT
CASSIGRTGEAFF
>TRBV18|once|NA|TRBJ2-5
TGTGCCAGCTCACTAACCGGGGGCTGGGAGACCCAGTACTTC
CASSLTGGWETQYF
>TRBV9|NA|NA|TRBJ1-6
TGTGCCAGCAGCCTTGAATATAATTCACCCCTCCACTTT
CASSLEYNSPLHF
>TRBV2|NA|NA|TRBJ2-7
TGTGCCAGCAGTGAGGGGGACCTGGTGGACGAGCAGTACTTC
CASSEGDLVDEQYF
>TRBV7-2|NA|NA|TRBJ2-3
TGTGCCAGCAGCGGTCGGAAGGCAGATACGCAGTATTTT
CASSGRKADTQYF
>TRBV7-8|NA|NA|TRBJ1-4
TGTGCCAGCAGCTTCCTAGGGACCCTAGGGACTAATGAAAAACTGTTTTTT
CASSFLGTLGTNEKLFF
>TRBV6-4|NA|NA|TRBJ1-6
TGTGCCAGCAGCCCCGAGGGCGCTCTTAACAATTCACCCCTCCACTTT
CASSPEGALNNSPLHF